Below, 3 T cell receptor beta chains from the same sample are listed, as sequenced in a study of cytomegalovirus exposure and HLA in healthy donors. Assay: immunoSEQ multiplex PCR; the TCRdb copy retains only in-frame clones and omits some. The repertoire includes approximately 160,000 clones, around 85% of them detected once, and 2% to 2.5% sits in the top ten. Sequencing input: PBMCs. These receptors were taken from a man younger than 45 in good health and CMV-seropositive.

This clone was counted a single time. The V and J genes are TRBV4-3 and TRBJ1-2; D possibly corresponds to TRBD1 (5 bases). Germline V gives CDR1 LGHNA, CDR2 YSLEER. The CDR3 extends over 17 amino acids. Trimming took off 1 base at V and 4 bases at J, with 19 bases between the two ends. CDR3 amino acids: CASSQGGRRTDRYGYTF. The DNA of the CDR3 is TGCGCCAGCAGCCAAGGGGGCAGAAGGACGGACCGCTATGGCTACACCTTC.

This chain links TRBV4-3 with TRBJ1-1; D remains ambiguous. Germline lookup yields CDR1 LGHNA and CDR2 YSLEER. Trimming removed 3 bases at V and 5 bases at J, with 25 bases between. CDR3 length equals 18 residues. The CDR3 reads CASSQSPVLQFEETEAFF. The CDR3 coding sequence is TGCGCCAGCAGCCAGAGTCCCGTCTTACAGTTCGAAGAGACTGAAGCTTTCTTT.

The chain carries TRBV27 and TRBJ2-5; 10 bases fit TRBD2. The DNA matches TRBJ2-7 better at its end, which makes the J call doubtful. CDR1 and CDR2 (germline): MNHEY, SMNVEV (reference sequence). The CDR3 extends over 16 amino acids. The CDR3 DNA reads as TGTGCCAGCAGTTCCCCCGGAGCGGGGGGGACCTACGAGCAGTACTTC. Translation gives CASSSPGAGGTYEQYF.